These 32 T cell receptor beta chains were sequenced from one sample in a study of beta chain features in type 1 diabetes. Sequenced material consisted of expressed TCRB transcripts (all of the isolated RNA was reverse transcribed). Assay used: immunoSEQ multiplex PCR; TCRdb lists only in-frame clones, some missing. The sample lists roughly 250,000 clones, about 10% occurring once. Sequenced: naive CD4+ T cells from blood. The receptors here all came from a woman aged 18-35 years in good health.

J is TRBJ2-3 and V is TRBV19; maybe TRBD2 (6 bases). Germline assignment: CDR1 LNHDA and CDR2 SQIVND (reference sequence). The CDR3 is made up of 14 amino acids. V was cut by 5 bases and J by 2 bases, with 11 bases left in between. In DNA form, the CDR3 reads TGTGCCAGTAGTCCGGGACTGTTCACAGATACGCAGTATTTT. This encodes CASSPGLFTDTQYF.

This clone was counted a few times. V usage is TRBV30 and J usage is TRBJ1-5; TRBD1 matches at 8 bases. Trimming took 5 bases from V and 7 from J; bases not matched to a gene: 7. This CDR3 has 13 residues. Germline lookup yields CDR1 GTSNPN and CDR2 SVGIG (reference sequence). The CDR3 reads CAWGQGQGQPQHF. The CDR3 DNA sequence: TGTGCCTGGGGACAGGGCCAGGGGCAGCCCCAGCATTTT.

The chain recombines TRBV2 with TRBJ2-3; 7 bases map to TRBD1. This CDR3 has 14 amino acids. Germline CDR1 reads SNHLY; CDR2 reads FYNNEI. J was trimmed by 5 bases and V by 5 bases; bases with no gene match: 7. CDR3 nucleotides: TGTGCCAGCAGTAGGTCAGGGGGTGGAGATACGCAGTATTTT. Protein product: CASSRSGGGDTQYF.

This rearrangement joins TRBV6-6 to TRBJ2-1; no clear D. This CDR3 spans 14 amino acids. V was trimmed by 6 bases and J by 8 bases, leaving 17 bases between them. The germline V gene encodes CDR1 MNHNY and CDR2 SVGAGI (reference sequence). The CDR3 bases are TGTGCCAGCAGATCTTACTCCGAGTTGGATGAGCAGTTCTTC. Protein: CASRSYSELDEQFF.

This clone was detected only a few times. V and J are TRBV6-5 and TRBJ1-1; D might be TRBD1 (5 bases). Germline V gene data show CDR1 as MNHEY and CDR2 as SVGAGI. The CDR3 spans 14 residues. The ends were cut back, 6 bases at V and 4 bases at J, with 15 bases in the middle. The CDR3 loop is CASRNAGEGTEAFF. The CDR3 region has the DNA TGTGCCAGCAGGAACGCGGGGGAGGGCACTGAAGCTTTCTTT.

J is TRBJ2-7 and V is TRBV19; D remains ambiguous. V was trimmed by 4 bases and J by 4 bases, leaving 11 bases between them. CDR1 is LNHDA, CDR2 SQIVND, per germline (reference sequence). The CDR3 consists of 13 residues. The CDR3 region is CASSTEEIYEQYF. DNA for the CDR3: TGTGCCAGTAGTACAGAAGAGATTTACGAGCAGTACTTC. The full variable domain, rest sourced from reference TRBV19 and TRBJ2-7, is DGGITQSPKYLFRKEGQNVTLSCEQNLNHDAMYWYRQDPGQGLRLIYYSQIVNDFQKGDIAEGYSVSREKKESFPLTVTSAQKNPTAFYLCASSTEEIYEQYFGPGTRLTVT.

CDR3 sequence: CASSRTADMNTEAFF. CDR3 nucleotide sequence: TGTGCCAGCAGCCGGACAGCAGACATGAACACTGAAGCTTTCTTT. This chain connects TRBV6-6 to TRBJ1-1; possible D gene TRBD1, 6 bases. This CDR3 region has 15 residues. Deletions cut 6 bases from V and 0 bases from J, with 14 bases between. Germline V CDR1 and CDR2: MNHNY, SVGAGI (reference sequence).

This clone turned up a few times. The CDR3 DNA sequence: TGTGCCAGCAGAGAGGGTGTGGGGCCCCAGCATTTT. Its translation: CASREGVGPQHF. The chain recombines TRBV6-1 with TRBJ1-5, with D hard to call. The CDR3 has 12 amino acids. Trimming left V 6 bases short and J 9 bases short, with 12 bases between. Germline CDR1 reads MNHNS; CDR2 reads SASEGT.

V is TRBV6-6 and J is TRBJ2-7; TRBD2 aligns across 9 bases. J gave up 4 bases and V 0 bases, and 7 bases lay outside the gene matches. Per germline, CDR1 MNHNY and CDR2 SVGAGI (reference sequence). The CDR3 is 16 residues long. CDR3 nucleotides: TGTGCCAGCAGTTACTCGACAGCGGGAGGCGAGTACGAGCAGTACTTC. This translates into CASSYSTAGGEYEQYF.

This clone has a handful of counts. The chain carries TRBV9 and TRBJ1-4; 8 positions match TRBD1. The CDR3 length is 14 residues. The ends lost 3 bases at V and 7 bases at J; junction bases unmatched: 5. Germline V gives CDR1 SGDLS, CDR2 YYNGEE. Here the CDR3 reads CASSGTGLFEKLFF. Here the CDR3 DNA reads TGTGCCAGCAGCGGGACAGGGTTATTTGAAAAACTGTTTTTT.

The V gene is TRBV30, the J gene TRBJ2-7; 8 nucleotides match TRBD1. CDR1 is GTSNPN and CDR2 is SVGIG in the germline V gene (reference sequence). This CDR3 is built from 13 residues. J gave up 5 bases and V 4 bases, and 7 bases lay outside the gene matches. CDR3 residues: CAWKTTGVDEQYF. CDR3 nucleotide sequence: TGTGCCTGGAAGACGACAGGGGTTGACGAGCAGTACTTC.

This clone has just a few counts. This sequence joins TRBV9 and TRBJ2-7; 8 nucleotides line up with TRBD2. Germline assignment: CDR1 SGDLS and CDR2 YYNGEE. The CDR3 spans 14 residues. The V gene end was trimmed by 5 bases and the J gene end by 0 bases; junction bases not matched to a gene: 4. CDR3 in DNA: TGTGCCAGCAGTACTAGCGGTCCCTCCTACGAGCAGTACTTC. Protein product: CASSTSGPSYEQYF.

V is TRBV5-1 and J is TRBJ2-1; D is possibly TRBD2 (6 bases). Deletions cut 6 bases from V and 2 bases from J, with 18 bases between. Germline assignment: CDR1 SGHRS and CDR2 YFSETQ. CDR3 size: 16 residues. The CDR3 spells CASKHQRVDTYNEQFF. The CDR3 nucleotides read TGCGCCAGCAAGCATCAGCGGGTAGACACCTACAATGAGCAGTTCTTC.

This chain links TRBV11-2 with TRBJ2-6; possibly TRBD2 for D (5 bases). Germline CDR1 SGHAT, CDR2 FQNNGV. The CDR3 has 16 amino acids. With 3 bases removed from V and 2 bases from J, the gap between germline ends came to 11 bases. The CDR3 here is CASSFAGVAGANVLTF. For the CDR3, the DNA is TGTGCCAGCAGCTTCGCCGGGGTAGCTGGGGCCAACGTCCTGACTTTC.

This clone has a handful of counts. The chain carries TRBV5-6 and TRBJ2-2; TRBD2 agrees at 9 bases. Unmatched junction bases numbered 10, after V lost 1 base and J lost 3 bases. The CDR3 runs 18 residues. Germline V lookup: CDR1 SGHDT, CDR2 YYEEEE. The CDR3, as DNA: TGTGCCAGCAGCTTGTTCGGGGCGGGAGGGAAGTACACCGGGGAGCTGTTTTTT. This translates into CASSLFGAGGKYTGELFF.

The V and J genes are TRBV9 and TRBJ2-1; 8 bases align to TRBD2. There are 16 residues in the CDR3. Germline-derived CDR1 and CDR2 are SGDLS and YYNGEE. With 3 bases clipped from V and 3 bases from J, the junction kept 8 bases outside the gene matches. The CDR3 nucleotides are TGTGCCAGCAGCGGGGGACTAGAGTGGCGCTACAATGAGCAGTTCTTC. Translated: CASSGGLEWRYNEQFF.

This clone was counted between two and nine times. The J gene is TRBJ1-1, the V gene TRBV7-8; D may be TRBD1 (6 bases). CDR3 length equals 16 residues. Germline CDR1 and CDR2: SGHVS and FQNEAQ. The V end was cut by 6 bases, the J end by 0 bases, with 17 bases between. CDR3 sequence: CASSKGQLLMNTEAFF. CDR3 in DNA: TGTGCCAGCAGTAAAGGACAGTTACTTATGAACACTGAAGCTTTCTTT.

In its sample, this clone was seen a few times. The junction and the germline gene differ at one end; a read error may be behind it. V is TRBV5-1 and J is TRBJ2-7; 8 nucleotides align to TRBD2. This CDR3 has 15 residues. Germline-derived CDR1 and CDR2 are SGHRS and YFSETQ. The CDR3 reads CASGSNRGGSHEQYF. In DNA, the CDR3 is TGCGCCAGCGGCTCCAACCGGGGGGGCTCCCACGAGCAGTACTTC.

The V gene is TRBV5-1, the J gene TRBJ2-7; possibly TRBD2 for D (5 bases). Germline lookup yields CDR1 SGHRS and CDR2 YFSETQ. V lost 4 bases and J lost 4, with 15 bases in between. CDR3 length equals 14 residues. CDR3 region: CASSVTGKQYEQYF. The CDR3, as DNA: TGCGCCAGCAGCGTGACGGGGAAGCAGTACGAGCAGTACTTC.

This chain links TRBV30 with TRBJ1-2; 11 bases are a match to TRBD1. V lost 0 bases, J lost 4 bases, and 4 bases stayed unmatched. The V gene's germline CDR1 is GTSNPN and CDR2 SVGIG (reference sequence). The CDR3 loop spans 15 amino acids. This CDR3 is CAWSVRTGGFYGYTF. CDR3 DNA: TGTGCCTGGAGTGTACGGACAGGGGGCTTCTATGGCTACACCTTC.

The chain combines TRBV29-1 with TRBJ1-1, with D tentatively TRBD1 (6 bases). This CDR3 has 15 amino acids. Between the trimmed V and J ends, which lost 7 bases and 0 bases, there was a span of 18 bases. The germline CDR1 and CDR2 sequences are SQVTM and ANQGSEA. The CDR3 is CSATTGFGMNTEAFF. CDR3 in DNA: TGCAGCGCCACTACAGGGTTTGGTATGAACACTGAAGCTTTCTTT.

The J gene is TRBJ2-7, the V gene TRBV5-1; 8 nucleotides match TRBD2. V was clipped by 4 bases and J by 3 bases; unmatched bases: 9. CDR1 and CDR2 from the germline V gene are SGHRS and YFSETQ. CDR3 size: 15 residues. CDR3 nucleotides: TGCGCCAGCAGCAGTAATAGCGGGATATACTACGAGCAGTACTTC. Translation: CASSSNSGIYYEQYF.

This clone was counted a single time. This chain links TRBV4-1 with TRBJ1-5; 7 bases line up with TRBD1. Germline lookup yields CDR1 MGHRA and CDR2 YSYEKL. CDR3 size: 14 residues. J gave up 3 bases and V 4 bases, and 3 bases lay outside the gene matches. The CDR3 DNA sequence: TGCGCCAGCAGCCTGGACAGGTCCAATCAGCCCCAGCATTTT. It yields the protein CASSLDRSNQPQHF.

This clone was picked up a small number of times. The chain links TRBV11-3 to TRBJ2-1, with 8 bases fitting TRBD2. The CDR3 covers 14 residues. Trimming took 5 bases from V and 4 from J; bases not matched to a gene: 4. The germline CDR1 and CDR2 sequences are SGHNT and YENEEA. The CDR3 coding sequence is TGTGCCAGCAGCCCTAGCGGGCTTTACAATGAGCAGTTCTTC. Amino acids: CASSPSGLYNEQFF.

This clone was detected a few times. The chain employs TRBV5-1 and TRBJ2-1; D uncertain. Per germline, CDR1 SGHRS and CDR2 YFSETQ. V was shortened by 0 bases and J by 10 bases, with 14 bases between the two germline ends. This CDR3 region has 14 residues. The CDR3 DNA sequence: TGCGCCAGCAGCTTGGAAAACATGGCTGAAGAGCAGTTCTTC. Translated: CASSLENMAEEQFF.

V and J are TRBV6-5 and TRBJ2-5, with 8 bases identical to TRBD1. V was clipped by 0 bases and J by 4 bases; unmatched bases: 4. The CDR3 totals 15 residues. Germline V CDR1 and CDR2: MNHEY, SVGAGI. The CDR3 nucleotides are TGTGCCAGCAGTTACTCAGGACAGGGACCAGAGACCCAGTACTTC. Residues: CASSYSGQGPETQYF.

This chain links TRBV2 with TRBJ1-2, with TRBD1 as a possible D gene (6 bases). Germline assignment: CDR1 SNHLY and CDR2 FYNNEI. This CDR3 comprises 13 residues. V dropped 4 bases and J dropped 6 bases, with 12 bases sitting between them. The CDR3, as DNA: TGTGCCAGCAGTGTCGAGGGGGTCGATGGCTACACCTTC. Amino acid sequence: CASSVEGVDGYTF.

CDR3 residues: CASRWTGFEKLFF. The CDR3 coding sequence is TGTGCCAGCAGATGGACAGGGTTCGAAAAACTGTTTTTT. The chain combines TRBV6-5 with TRBJ1-4; 8 nucleotides align to TRBD1. This CDR3 region has 13 residues. Trimming at V came to 6 bases and at J to 8 bases, leaving 5 bases not matched to a gene. Germline V lookup: CDR1 MNHEY, CDR2 SVGAGI.

This chain joins TRBV5-1 and TRBJ1-2; TRBD1 aligns across 11 bases. Germline CDR1 reads SGHRS; CDR2 reads YFSETQ. This CDR3 contains 16 residues. V lost 4 bases to trimming and J lost 4 bases; unmatched junction nucleotides: 9. The CDR3 spells CASSPSGQGAIYGYTF. The DNA for the CDR3 is TGCGCCAGCAGCCCTTCAGGACAGGGGGCGATCTATGGCTACACCTTC.

This clone was counted a few times. The chain employs TRBV6-6 and TRBJ2-3; 9 nucleotides agree with TRBD2. CDR1 is MNHNY, CDR2 SVGAGI, per germline (reference sequence). This CDR3 is 15 amino acids long. V lost 2 bases and J lost 3; bases outside the gene matches: 3. The DNA of the CDR3 is TGTGCCAGCAGTTACGGGCGGGAGGGGACAGATACGCAGTATTTT. Its protein product is CASSYGREGTDTQYF.

The J gene is TRBJ1-1, the V gene TRBV5-1; TRBD1 matches at 10 bases. Germline V gene data show CDR1 as SGHRS and CDR2 as YFSETQ. The CDR3 extends over 21 amino acids. Losses at the gene ends were 4 bases for V and 0 bases for J; bases not matched to a gene: 21. The CDR3 loop is CASSHSIRSGGTGALNTEAFF. CDR3 DNA sequence: TGCGCCAGCAGCCACTCTATAAGATCCGGGGGGACAGGGGCGTTGAACACTGAAGCTTTCTTT.

This chain connects TRBV5-4 to TRBJ2-4; tentative D call: TRBD1 (5 bases). Germline values: CDR1 SGHNT, CDR2 YYREEE (reference sequence). Trimming cost V 4 bases and J 7 bases, with 18 bases left between them. The CDR3 is 15 amino acids. CDR3 residues: CASSLNQGPGNIQYF. The CDR3 DNA reads TGTGCCAGCAGCCTAAACCAAGGCCCAGGGAACATTCAGTACTTC.